This T cell receptor beta chain was retrieved from a study of blood T cells in healthy people across ages. Primed by a sample-barcoded 5' primer and a J-beta primer mix, a second PCR proceeded for 7 to 11 cycles. TCRdb used MiXCR to reprocess the 5' RACE reads, holding one entry per CDR3 protein. The table has about 1 million distinct CDR3 sequences, over 35% seen once. This CDR3 is 13 amino acids long. Trimming shortened V by 0 bases and J by 5 bases, and 9 bases separated the two germline ends. Germline CDR1 and CDR2: SGHRS and YFSETQ. The clonotype originates from a woman aged 55-75 years in good health. The sample comprised blood. The rearrangement links TRBV5-1 to TRBJ2-7, with D hard to call. CDR3: CASSLVLGNEQYF. CDR3 nucleotide sequence: TGCGCCAGCAGCTTGGTTTTAGGAAACGAGCAGTACTTC.